This T cell receptor (beta chain) was obtained from a study of blood T cell repertoires in COVID-19. Whole-study context: Spain, Italy and the United States supplied samples that represented acute and convalescent COVID-19. Sources were T cells, B-cell-depleted T cells, or PBMCs; the material itself was cDNA or gDNA.

The germline V gene has CDR1 MNHEY and CDR2 SVGEGT. The CDR3 is made up of 13 amino acids. V was pared by 1 base and J by 8 bases, with 11 bases between. Original methodology: Researchers report that nucleated cell counts were estimated from reference gene primer amplification. Method: immunoSEQ multiplex PCR; TCRdb's copy keeps in-frame clones and lacks some. V and J calls and clone size come straight from that table; D and trimming were deduced from the DNA. This table holds a few hundred thousand clones, about 88% found once. The J gene is TRBJ1-1, the V gene TRBV6-2 or TRBV6-3, with D hard to call. Sequencing was done on a sample of peripheral blood. The origin of this receptor is a woman between 35 and 50 years old who had recovered from COVID-19. The CDR3 DNA is TGTGCCAGCAGTTACTTTGCGATACAGGAAGCTTTCTTT. Translation gives CASSYFAIQEAFF.